These 12 T cell receptor beta chains originate from one sample sequenced in a study of blood T cell repertoires in COVID-19. Measured with immunoSEQ multiplex PCR; TCRdb has only the in-frame clones, and not every one. The sample yields under 250,000 clones, 83% seen once. Material: peripheral blood. The receptors stem from a woman aged 70-85 years with active or convalescent COVID-19.

CDR3 bases: TGTGCCTGGAGTTCGCAGGGGGAGACCCAGTACTTC. Protein: CAWSSQGETQYF. This rearrangement joins TRBV30 to TRBJ2-5, with D maybe TRBD1 (6 bases). Trimming removed 2 bases at V and 5 bases at J, with 9 bases between. The CDR3 covers 12 residues. Germline loops: CDR1 GTSNPN, CDR2 SVGIG (reference sequence). Together with reference TRBV30 and TRBJ2-5, the CDR3 gives the full variable domain: SQTIHQWPATLVQPVGSPLSLECTVEGTSNPNLYWYRQAAGRGLQLLFYSVGIGQISSEVPQNLSASRPQDRQFILSSKKLLLSDSGFYLCAWSSQGETQYFGPGTRLLVL.

The rearrangement joins TRBV5-4 to TRBJ2-6; possible D gene TRBD2, 5 bases. This CDR3 comprises 15 residues. V was trimmed by 0 bases and J by 2 bases, leaving 6 bases between them. Germline V gives CDR1 SGHNT, CDR2 YYREEE (reference sequence). CDR3 in DNA: TGTGCCAGCAGCTTGGGAGGGCCTGGGGCCAACGTCCTGACTTTC. This sequence encodes CASSLGGPGANVLTF.

The J gene is TRBJ1-2, the V gene TRBV5-4; 12 positions match TRBD1. The CDR3 is 14 residues long. Germline V lookup: CDR1 SGHNT, CDR2 YYREEE (reference sequence). The V segment lost 3 bases and the J segment 8 bases; nucleotides outside the gene matches: 5. CDR3 sequence: CASSSGTGGWGYTF. CDR3 nucleotide sequence: TGTGCCAGCAGCTCCGGGACAGGGGGCTGGGGCTACACCTTC.

V and J are TRBV6-5 and TRBJ2-1, with 8 bases identical to TRBD1. The ends lost 4 bases at V and 7 bases at J; junction bases unmatched: 9. The germline V gene has CDR1 MNHEY and CDR2 SVGAGI. CDR3 length: 15 residues. The CDR3 reads CASSSDRDFNNEQFF. The CDR3 DNA sequence: TGTGCCAGCAGTTCGGACAGGGATTTCAATAATGAGCAGTTCTTC.

A note on this clone: The same CDR3 arises from other DNA sequences in this sample as well. This chain uses TRBV19 with TRBJ2-5; TRBD2 might be the D (6 bases). This CDR3 has 13 residues. Deletions cut 3 bases from V and 2 bases from J, with 7 bases between. Germline loops: CDR1 LNHDA, CDR2 SQIVND (reference sequence). In nucleotides, the CDR3 is TGTGCCAGTAGTATTGCGGGGCAAGAGACCCAGTACTTC. It codes for CASSIAGQETQYF. Full variable domain (outside the CDR3, taken from reference TRBV19 and TRBJ2-5): DGGITQSPKYLFRKEGQNVTLSCEQNLNHDAMYWYRQDPGQGLRLIYYSQIVNDFQKGDIAEGYSVSREKKESFPLTVTSAQKNPTAFYLCASSIAGQETQYFGPGTRLLVL.

The chain uses TRBV29-1 and TRBJ2-7, with D hard to call. V was cut by 1 base and J by 0 bases, with 4 bases left in between. This CDR3 region has 12 residues. Germline V gene lookup returns CDR1 SQVTM and CDR2 ANQGSEA. CDR3 coding DNA: TGCAGCGTTGAAGGGAGCTCCTACGAGCAGTACTTC. Its protein is CSVEGSSYEQYF.

The V call is TRBV19, the J call TRBJ2-4; the D gene is possibly TRBD1 (6 bases). Trimming pared 4 bases from V and 1 base from J, leaving 20 bases between. The germline gives CDR1 LNHDA, CDR2 SQIVND (reference sequence). This CDR3 has 18 residues. The CDR3 loop reads CASSNQGISRWAKNIQYF. The CDR3 DNA is TGTGCCAGTAGTAACCAGGGGATAAGTCGGTGGGCCAAAAACATTCAGTACTTC.

The rearrangement uses TRBV6-1 and TRBJ2-7, with TRBD2 as a possible D gene (5 bases). V lost 0 bases and J lost 2, with 14 bases in between. Germline V gene lookup returns CDR1 MNHNS and CDR2 SASEGT. This CDR3 comprises 16 residues. CDR3 region: CASSEAPGVVAYEQYF. The CDR3 DNA reads as TGTGCCAGCAGTGAAGCCCCCGGGGTTGTGGCCTACGAGCAGTACTTC.

This clone appeared once. The identical CDR3 is also encoded by other nucleotide sequences in the sample. The genes are TRBV5-1 and TRBJ1-5; 11 nucleotides match TRBD1. The trim removed 5 bases at V and 6 bases at J, leaving 4 bases unmatched. The CDR3 is 14 residues long. The germline V gene has CDR1 SGHRS and CDR2 YFSETQ. CDR3 amino acids: CASSSGTGGQPQHF. CDR3 DNA: TGCGCCAGCAGTTCTGGGACAGGGGGTCAGCCCCAGCATTTT.

This clone has just one count. The J gene is TRBJ1-4, the V gene TRBV5-4; D possibly corresponds to TRBD1 (6 bases). CDR3 length: 13 amino acids. V lost 0 bases to trimming and J lost 8 bases, with 8 bases between them. Germline-derived CDR1 and CDR2 are SGHNT and YYREEE (reference sequence). The CDR3 DNA is TGTGCCAGCAGCTTGGGACAGGAGGAAAAACTGTTTTTT. Residues: CASSLGQEEKLFF.

This chain uses TRBV5-1 with TRBJ2-1, with D possibly TRBD2 on 5 matching bases. Looked up from germline, CDR1 is SGHRS and CDR2 is YFSETQ. The V gene lost 5 bases and the J gene lost 7 bases, with 13 bases spanning the gap. The CDR3 is 13 residues long. The CDR3 loop reads CASRAGLFNEQFF. The CDR3 region has the DNA TGCGCCAGCAGAGCTGGACTTTTTAATGAGCAGTTCTTC. The full variable domain, with the rest looked up from reference TRBV5-1 and TRBJ2-1, is KAGVTQTPRYLIKTRGQQVTLSCSPISGHRSVSWYQQTPGQGLQFLFEYFSETQRNKGNFPGRFSGRQFSNSRSEMNVSTLELGDSALYLCASRAGLFNEQFFGPGTRLTVL.

V is TRBV9 and J is TRBJ1-4; TRBD1 matches at 7 bases. The CDR3 has 15 amino acids. CDR1 and CDR2 from the germline V gene are SGDLS and YYNGEE. The V segment lost 4 bases and the J segment 0 bases; nucleotides outside the gene matches: 3. CDR3 sequence: CASSPQGATNEKLFF. The CDR3 DNA is TGTGCCAGCAGCCCTCAGGGGGCAACTAATGAAAAACTGTTTTTT. Full variable domain (rest looked up from reference TRBV9 and TRBJ1-4): DSGVTQTPKHLITATGQRVTLRCSPRSGDLSVYWYQQSLDQGLQFLIQYYNGEERAKGNILERFSAQQFPDLHSELNLSSLELGDSALYFCASSPQGATNEKLFFGSGTQLSVL.